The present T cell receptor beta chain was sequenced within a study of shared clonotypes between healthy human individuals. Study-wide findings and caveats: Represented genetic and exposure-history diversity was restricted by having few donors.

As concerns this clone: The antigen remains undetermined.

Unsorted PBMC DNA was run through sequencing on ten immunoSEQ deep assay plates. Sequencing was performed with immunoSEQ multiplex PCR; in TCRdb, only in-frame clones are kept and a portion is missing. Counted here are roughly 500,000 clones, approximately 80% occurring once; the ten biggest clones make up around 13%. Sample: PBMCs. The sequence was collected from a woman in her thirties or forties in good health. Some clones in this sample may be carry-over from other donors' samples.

In DNA, the CDR3 is TGTGCCAGCAGTGAAGAGGGGGGGACTGAAGCTTTCTTT. The encoded protein is CASSEEGGTEAFF. The chain couples TRBV2 to TRBJ1-1, with a weak D call TRBD1 (6 bases). The CDR3 has 13 amino acids. Deletions cut 1 base from V and 5 bases from J, with 8 bases between. Per germline, CDR1 SNHLY and CDR2 FYNNEI.